This TCR beta chain derives from a study of CXCR3-negative and CXCR3-positive naive CD8 T cells. Broader study findings: Memory CD8+ T cell repertoires were far less diverse than both naive subsets. Similar TRBV-TRBJ usage was seen in naive cells (both CXCR3-negative and CXCR3-positive), but memory cells differed. TRB CDR3 hydrophobicity was greater in CXCR3-positive naive cells than in CXCR3-negative naive cells. TRB CDR3 properties were used to infer TCR strength, and surface CD5 was comparable between naive subsets.

Germline lookup yields CDR1 MDHEN and CDR2 SYDVKM. The CDR3 is made up of 12 amino acids. Naive cells were sorted as CD45RO-, CCR7+, CD27+ and CD95-. The TRB cDNA libraries were prepared by 5' RACE with UMI labels. TCRdb reprocessed the 5' RACE reads and keeps a single row for each CDR3 protein, giving no DNA. This repertoire includes over 95,000 distinct CDR3 sequences. For this clonotype: Antigen specificity is unknown.

The sample taken for sequencing was naive CXCR3+ CD8+ T cells from blood. Subset of the sample: CD45RO-CCR7+CD27+CD95- naive CD8+ T cells expressing CXCR3 (TNR3+). This clonotype was obtained from a human donor in good health. Some clones in this sample may be carry-over from other donors' samples. The chain employs TRBV28 and TRBJ1-2; no DNA is available, so the TRBD1 call from TCRdb remains unchecked. The CDR3 spells CASSATGPGYTF.